The 30 T cell receptor beta chains in this list originate from one sample, sequenced in a study of blood T cell repertoires in COVID-19. Profiled with immunoSEQ multiplex PCR; TCRdb holds only in-frame clones, not every one. This repertoire shows 250,000 to 300,000 clones, 87% found once; its top ten account for 2% to 2.5%. The sequenced material came from peripheral blood. These receptors all come from a woman aged 45-65 years who had recovered from COVID-19.

This sequence joins TRBV7-2 and TRBJ2-7, with D possibly matching TRBD1 (5 bases). The CDR3 runs to 13 residues. V was clipped by 5 bases and J by 5 bases, with 13 bases between them. The germline V gene has CDR1 SGHTA and CDR2 FQGNSA. The CDR3 sequence: CASSPRGSNEQYF. The CDR3 DNA reads TGTGCCAGCAGCCCTAGGGGTTCGAACGAGCAGTACTTC. The variable domain in full, with the rest retrieved from reference TRBV7-2 and TRBJ2-7, is GAGVSQSPSNKVTEKGKDVELRCDPISGHTALYWYRQSLGQGLEFLIYFQGNSAPDKSGLPSDRFSAERTGGSVSTLTIQRTQQEDSAVYLCASSPRGSNEQYFGPGTRLTVT.

The chain uses TRBV6-1 and TRBJ2-1; D not resolved. CDR1 is MNHNS and CDR2 is SASEGT in the germline V gene. V was trimmed by 7 bases and J by 7 bases, leaving 20 bases between them. This CDR3 region has 15 residues. The CDR3 DNA reads as TGTGCCAGCACCGCCCGTCAGCGATCGCTTAATGAGCAGTTCTTC. Translation: CASTARQRSLNEQFF.

The rearrangement uses TRBV6-4 and TRBJ2-3; a weak D match, TRBD2 (6 bases). V was shortened by 0 bases and J by 1 base, with 8 bases between the two germline ends. The CDR3 is made up of 15 amino acids. Per the germline V gene, CDR1 is MRHNA and CDR2 is SNTAGT. The CDR3 region has the DNA TGTGCCAGCAGTGACTCGTCGGGGGGCACAGATACGCAGTATTTT. It codes for CASSDSSGGTDTQYF.

This rearrangement joins TRBV4-2 to TRBJ1-3; the match to TRBD1 covers 7 bases. Germline V gene lookup returns CDR1 LGHNA and CDR2 YNFKEQ. The CDR3 is 15 amino acids. The V gene end was trimmed by 4 bases and the J gene end by 2 bases; junction bases not matched to a gene: 5. The CDR3 loop reads CASSRDRVTGNTIYF. In DNA form, the CDR3 reads TGTGCCAGCAGCCGTGACAGGGTTACTGGAAACACCATATATTTT.

The gene calls are TRBV7-2 and TRBJ1-1; 8 positions match TRBD1. With 5 bases clipped from V and 10 bases from J, the junction kept 9 bases outside the gene matches. Germline V gene lookup returns CDR1 SGHTA and CDR2 FQGNSA. This CDR3 is 13 amino acids long. The CDR3 protein is CASSLQGAQRAFF. In nucleotides, the CDR3 is TGTGCCAGCAGCCTGCAGGGGGCGCAGAGAGCTTTCTTT.

The gene calls are TRBV12-3 or TRBV12-4 and TRBJ1-2, with D possibly TRBD1 on 6 matching bases. There are 13 residues in the CDR3. The V end was cut by 7 bases, the J end by 2 bases, with 11 bases between. The CDR3 is CASTTTGNYGYTF. Written as DNA, the CDR3 is TGTGCCAGCACCACAACAGGGAACTATGGCTACACCTTC.

The chain employs TRBV2 and TRBJ1-2; 9 bases fit TRBD1. The CDR3 runs 13 residues. The ends lost 9 bases at V and 4 bases at J; junction bases unmatched: 6. Germline values: CDR1 SNHLY, CDR2 FYNNEI. The CDR3 spells CARRDRAAYGYTF. The CDR3 coding sequence is TGTGCCAGACGGGACAGGGCGGCCTATGGCTACACCTTC.

V is TRBV5-1 and J is TRBJ2-3; 10 bases are shared with TRBD2. V trimming: 4 bases; J trimming: 4 bases; junction bases outside the gene matches: 6. The V gene's germline CDR1 is SGHRS and CDR2 YFSETQ. The CDR3 length is 15 residues. The CDR3: CASSPLAGAADTQYF. The DNA of the CDR3 is TGCGCCAGCAGCCCGCTAGCGGGAGCAGCAGATACGCAGTATTTT. The full variable domain, rest sourced from reference TRBV5-1 and TRBJ2-3, is KAGVTQTPRYLIKTRGQQVTLSCSPISGHRSVSWYQQTPGQGLQFLFEYFSETQRNKGNFPGRFSGRQFSNSRSEMNVSTLELGDSALYLCASSPLAGAADTQYFGPGTRLTVL.

The rearrangement links TRBV14 to TRBJ1-2, with 7 bases identical to TRBD1. Germline loops: CDR1 SGHDN, CDR2 FVKESK. V was clipped by 1 base and J by 5 bases; unmatched bases: 1. The CDR3 is 13 amino acids. CDR3 loop: CASSQVRGYGYTF. The DNA of the CDR3 is TGTGCCAGCAGCCAAGTCAGGGGGTATGGCTACACCTTC. Complete variable domain (other parts from reference TRBV14 and TRBJ1-2): EAGVTQFPSHSVIEKGQTVTLRCDPISGHDNLYWYRRVMGKEIKFLLHFVKESKQDESGMPNNRFLAERTGGTYSTLKVQPAELEDSGVYFCASSQVRGYGYTFGSGTRLTVV.

A few counts support this clone. This chain connects TRBV6-2 or TRBV6-3 to TRBJ1-5; no definite D call. V lost 2 bases, J lost 6 bases, and 14 bases lay in between. The germline gives CDR1 MNHEY, CDR2 SVGEGT. This CDR3 comprises 15 residues. The CDR3 reads CASSYGRLAGQPQHF. The DNA for the CDR3 is TGTGCCAGCAGTTACGGCAGGCTGGCTGGTCAGCCCCAGCATTTT.

The count of this clone is one. V gene TRBV6-5 combines with J gene TRBJ1-1, with 7 nucleotides matching TRBD1. Germline V CDR1 and CDR2: MNHEY, SVGAGI. Trimming removed 6 bases from V and 0 bases from J; junction bases left unmatched: 4. This CDR3 comprises 14 residues. The CDR3 bases are TGTGCCAGCAGGCGACAGGGACTGAACACTGAAGCTTTCTTT. Protein product: CASRRQGLNTEAFF.

The chain employs TRBV20-1 and TRBJ1-2; D not resolved. Trimming cost V 6 bases and J 6 bases, with 11 bases left between them. Looked up from germline, CDR1 is DFQATT and CDR2 is SNEGSKA (reference sequence). This CDR3 contains 11 residues. This CDR3 is CSAYWLDGYTF. Written as DNA, the CDR3 is TGCAGTGCCTACTGGTTGGATGGCTACACCTTC.

CDR3 bases: TGTGCCAGCAGTTTTCGGGAGTACGAGCAGTACTTC. Protein product: CASSFREYEQYF. The V and J genes are TRBV12-3 or TRBV12-4 and TRBJ2-7, with D possibly matching TRBD2 (6 bases). V dropped 3 bases and J dropped 4 bases, with 7 bases sitting between them. This CDR3 is 12 amino acids long.

The chain is built from TRBV18 and TRBJ2-3, with 7 bases that match TRBD2. The J segment lost 4 bases and the V segment lost 5 bases, leaving 12 bases of the junction unmatched. The CDR3 is 16 amino acids. Germline values: CDR1 KGHSH, CDR2 LQKENI. CDR3 region: CASSFALGGSPDTQYF. The CDR3 DNA follows: TGTGCCAGCTCATTTGCCCTCGGCGGGAGTCCAGATACGCAGTATTTT.

The rearrangement links TRBV30 to TRBJ1-2, with TRBD1 as a possible D gene (5 bases). Germline values: CDR1 GTSNPN, CDR2 SVGIG (reference sequence). Trimming shortened V by 1 base and J by 8 bases, and 20 bases separated the two germline ends. This CDR3 region has 15 residues. The CDR3 DNA is TGTGCCTGGAGTGCCACCGGGGGGGTAGGAGAGGGCTACACCTTC. Residues: CAWSATGGVGEGYTF.

V gene TRBV6-1 combines with J gene TRBJ1-2, with D perhaps TRBD1 (5 bases). The CDR3 is 13 residues long. V was clipped by 2 bases and J by 8 bases, with 12 bases between them. Germline V gene lookup returns CDR1 MNHNS and CDR2 SASEGT. DNA for the CDR3: TGTGCCAGCAGTGAATGGGGGGGAGGAGGCTACACCTTC. It is translated as CASSEWGGGGYTF.

V usage is TRBV5-8 and J usage is TRBJ2-7; maybe TRBD2 (5 bases). CDR1 SGHTS and CDR2 YDEGEE come from the germline V gene. The V and J ends lost 0 bases and 6 bases respectively, with 13 bases between them. The CDR3 is made up of 14 amino acids. The CDR3: CASSLGTARREQYF. CDR3 coding DNA: TGTGCCAGCAGCTTGGGGACTGCACGCCGCGAGCAGTACTTC.

In this sample, this clone turned up a few times. Other DNA sequences in the same sample also yield this CDR3. The chain joins TRBV12-3 or TRBV12-4 to TRBJ1-1, with 8 bases matching TRBD1. The V segment lost 6 bases and the J segment 8 bases; nucleotides outside the gene matches: 2. There are 11 residues in the CDR3. CDR3 nucleotide sequence: TGTGCCAGCAGCCAGGGGGCAGAAGCTTTCTTT. Translation gives CASSQGAEAFF.

The rearrangement uses TRBV7-9 and TRBJ1-5; D remains ambiguous. Germline loops: CDR1 SEHNR, CDR2 FQNEAQ (reference sequence). CDR3 length: 14 amino acids. Between the trimmed V and J ends, which lost 4 bases and 6 bases, there was a span of 13 bases. CDR3 amino acids: CASSSGKVAQPQHF. CDR3 coding DNA: TGTGCCAGCAGCTCCGGGAAGGTAGCTCAGCCCCAGCATTTT.

The chain is built from TRBV30 and TRBJ1-1; 7 nucleotides agree with TRBD1. J gave up 1 base and V 3 bases, and 2 bases lay outside the gene matches. Germline V CDR1 and CDR2: GTSNPN, SVGIG (reference sequence). The length of the CDR3 is 13 residues. The CDR3 protein is CAWRQGSNTEAFF. As DNA, the CDR3 is TGTGCCTGGAGACAGGGGTCGAACACTGAAGCTTTCTTT.

The gene calls are TRBV19 and TRBJ2-7, with 7 bases lining up with TRBD1. The CDR3 sequence is 12 residues long. Germline values: CDR1 LNHDA, CDR2 SQIVND (reference sequence). V lost 10 bases, J lost 6 bases, and 9 bases stayed unmatched. The CDR3 spells CATSDRFGEQYF. The DNA for the CDR3 is TGTGCCACTTCGGACAGGTTCGGCGAGCAGTACTTC.

The V and J genes are TRBV21-1 and TRBJ2-7; the table's D call, TRBD1, has no DNA check behind it. TRBV21-1 is shown as a pseudogene. The CDR3 covers 12 residues. The CDR3 region has the DNA TGTGCCAGCAGGGACAGGGGATACGAGCAGTACTTC. Translating gives CASRDRGYEQYF.

The gene calls are TRBV5-6 and TRBJ2-1, with 7 bases lining up with TRBD2. Germline lookup yields CDR1 SGHDT and CDR2 YYEEEE. After removal of 3 bases from V and 1 base from J, the junction contained 4 bases not matched to a gene. CDR3 length: 15 residues. CDR3 nucleotide sequence: TGTGCCAGCAGCTACCCCGGGGGGTCCTACAATGAGCAGTTCTTC. Residues: CASSYPGGSYNEQFF.

The rearrangement links TRBV6-6 to TRBJ2-7, with 12 bases fitting TRBD2. Germline CDR1 is MNHNY and CDR2 is SVGAGI (reference sequence). Losses at the gene ends were 4 bases for V and 7 bases for J; bases not matched to a gene: 8. CDR3 size: 15 residues. The DNA for the CDR3 is TGTGCCAGCAGTTTTCTAGCGGGAGGGCCTGGAGAGCAGTACTTC. It translates to CASSFLAGGPGEQYF.

The chain is built from TRBV6-5 and TRBJ1-2, with a possible D match to TRBD1 (6 bases). Trimming shortened V by 6 bases and J by 6 bases, and 14 bases separated the two germline ends. Per the germline V gene, CDR1 is MNHEY and CDR2 is SVGAGI. This CDR3 spans 13 amino acids. CDR3 in DNA: TGTGCCAGCAGAACAGGGCGTGGGAATGGCTACACCTTC. Its protein product is CASRTGRGNGYTF.

The chain combines TRBV19 with TRBJ2-2; 9 nucleotides match TRBD1. CDR3 size: 16 residues. Losses at the gene ends were 7 bases for V and 1 base for J; bases not matched to a gene: 7. The germline gives CDR1 LNHDA, CDR2 SQIVND (reference sequence). The CDR3 DNA reads TGTGCCAGTAAGGATTGGGGACAGGGGAACACCGGGGAGCTGTTTTTT. Its protein product is CASKDWGQGNTGELFF.

The chain couples TRBV5-1 to TRBJ2-1; TRBD2 matches 8 bases. Germline values: CDR1 SGHRS, CDR2 YFSETQ. CDR3 length: 15 amino acids. The V and J ends lost 4 bases and 7 bases, in that order; junction bases with no gene match: 10. CDR3 residues: CASSPNAGGRNEQFF. For the CDR3, the DNA is TGCGCCAGCAGCCCGAACGCGGGAGGACGAAATGAGCAGTTCTTC.

This clone was seen only once. V is TRBV29-1 and J is TRBJ1-1; D is perhaps TRBD1 (6 bases). Germline V CDR1 and CDR2: SQVTM, ANQGSEA. This CDR3 contains 12 residues. V was cut by 7 bases and J by 0 bases, with 9 bases left in between. In DNA, the CDR3 is TGCAGCGATAGGACAGTGAACACTGAAGCTTTCTTT. It translates to CSDRTVNTEAFF.

V and J are TRBV9 and TRBJ1-3; TRBD1 aligns across 7 bases. The CDR3 extends over 16 amino acids. Germline values: CDR1 SGDLS, CDR2 YYNGEE. Trimming removed 4 bases from V and 3 bases from J; junction bases left unmatched: 10. The CDR3 is CASSLKRQGVGNTIYF. The CDR3, as DNA: TGTGCCAGCAGCCTAAAACGACAGGGCGTTGGAAACACCATATATTTT.

This chain joins TRBV30 and TRBJ1-2; a weak D match, TRBD1 (5 bases). CDR3 length equals 13 residues. CDR1 and CDR2 from the germline V gene are GTSNPN and SVGIG (reference sequence). V lost 3 bases to trimming and J lost 1 base, with 9 bases between them. CDR3 loop: CAWSQQGNYGYTF. DNA for the CDR3: TGTGCCTGGAGCCAGCAGGGTAACTATGGCTACACCTTC.